What follows is one T cell receptor (beta chain) and its context. The sample is drawn from a study of cytomegalovirus exposure and HLA in healthy donors. Germline V gives CDR1 MNHEY, CDR2 SVGAGI. V lost 0 bases, J lost 4 bases, and 7 bases stayed unmatched. The CDR3 has 16 amino acids. The PCR used 60 Vbeta and 13 Jbeta primers. Clones were read by immunoSEQ multiplex PCR, and TCRdb kept only the in-frame ones, dropping some. The sample yields about 200,000 clones, 82% seen once. Sequencing used PBMCs. V is TRBV6-5 and J is TRBJ1-1; 8 positions match TRBD1. This sequence was found in a man between 40 and 49 years old in good health and CMV-seropositive. DNA for the CDR3: TGTGCCAGCAGTTACTCTAATCAGGGGGCGAGCACTGAAGCTTTCTTT. It codes for CASSYSNQGASTEAFF.